A single sample gave rise to the 21 T cell receptor beta chains below, sequenced in a study of blood T cell repertoires in COVID-19 (dated by TCRdb to 2020 to 2021). Library preparation was by the immunoSEQ multiplex PCR assay. TCRdb re-hosts the immuneACCESS table, in-frame sequences only. Its copies lack some clones; in the studies checked, an unresolved V gene accounts for under half of them, and the cause for the rest is not known. For this sample there are about 410,000 clones; just over 85% appear just once. The ten largest clones add up to approximately 1.4% of the sample. Input material: peripheral blood. These receptors were collected from a young woman with active or convalescent COVID-19.

This rearrangement joins TRBV19 to TRBJ2-3; 12 nucleotides match TRBD2. The J segment lost 8 bases and the V segment lost 6 bases, leaving 21 bases of the junction unmatched. Germline values: CDR1 LNHDA, CDR2 SQIVND (reference sequence). This CDR3 has 19 amino acids. For the CDR3, the DNA is TGTGCCAGTAGCGCCAGTAGTATTGTCCTAGCGGGGGGGCTTGGTACGCAGTATTTT. This gives the protein CASSASSIVLAGGLGTQYF.

The chain combines TRBV2 with TRBJ1-2; no clear D. The germline CDR1 and CDR2 sequences are SNHLY and FYNNEI. Trimming removed 5 bases from V and 7 bases from J, with 8 bases in between. The CDR3 totals 11 residues. The CDR3 is CASSQNFGYTF. CDR3 nucleotides: TGTGCCAGCAGTCAAAATTTTGGCTACACCTTC.

The rearrangement links TRBV19 to TRBJ1-4; 7 bases match TRBD1. CDR3 length equals 17 residues. The V gene end was trimmed by 4 bases and the J gene end by 3 bases; junction bases not matched to a gene: 11. The V gene's germline CDR1 is LNHDA and CDR2 SQIVND (reference sequence). CDR3 amino acids: CASSNRDSADPNEKLFF. The CDR3 nucleotides read TGTGCCAGTAGTAACCGGGACAGCGCTGACCCTAATGAAAAACTGTTTTTT.

The rearrangement uses TRBV2 and TRBJ1-4, with D possibly being TRBD1 (6 bases). The V end was cut by 4 bases, the J end by 4 bases, with 19 bases between. From germline, CDR1 is SNHLY and CDR2 FYNNEI. The CDR3 is 17 residues long. CDR3 bases: TGTGCCAGCAGTGTTTCCCGATTTACGGGACATAATGAAAAACTGTTTTTT. Translated: CASSVSRFTGHNEKLFF.

The chain joins TRBV29-1 to TRBJ2-2, with 7 bases lining up with TRBD1. CDR1 is SQVTM and CDR2 is ANQGSEA in the germline V gene. V lost 5 bases and J lost 0; bases outside the gene matches: 3. This CDR3 is 14 amino acids long. The CDR3 sequence: CSVQTGSNTGELFF. In nucleotides, the CDR3 is TGCAGCGTTCAGACAGGGTCGAACACCGGGGAGCTGTTTTTT.

This clone was seen once. In DNA form, the CDR3 reads TGCGCCAGCAGCTTGAAGGGGCCCGGGAGCTCCGGGGAGCTGTTTTTT. Translated, it gives CASSLKGPGSSGELFF. The chain has TRBV5-1 and TRBJ2-2; the D gene is possibly TRBD2 (6 bases). Germline V gene lookup returns CDR1 SGHRS and CDR2 YFSETQ. Trimming pared 1 base from V and 6 bases from J, leaving 16 bases between. There are 16 residues in the CDR3.

This clone was picked up one time. The genes are TRBV29-1 and TRBJ1-1; 7 positions match TRBD1. Losses at the gene ends were 3 bases for V and 4 bases for J; bases not matched to a gene: 14. The CDR3 has 16 amino acids. The V gene's germline CDR1 is SQVTM and CDR2 ANQGSEA. The CDR3, as DNA: TGCAGCGTTGAGGATGTAGGGGGCTTCTTCGGCACTGAAGCTTTCTTT. It codes for CSVEDVGGFFGTEAFF.

The sample holds a few counts of this clone. CDR3 amino acids: CASSVGAGSPLHF. CDR3 coding DNA: TGTGCCAGCAGTGTTGGGGCTGGCTCACCCCTCCACTTT. This chain uses TRBV25-1 with TRBJ1-6; perhaps TRBD1 as D (5 bases). This CDR3 is 13 amino acids long. With 4 bases removed from V and 10 bases from J, the gap between germline ends came to 11 bases. The germline V gene has CDR1 MGHDK and CDR2 SYGVNS.

The J gene is TRBJ2-7, the V gene TRBV27, with TRBD1 as a possible D gene (5 bases). Germline assignment: CDR1 MNHEY and CDR2 SMNVEV (reference sequence). V shed 5 bases and J shed 2 bases, with 13 bases lying between them. The CDR3 is 14 residues long. CDR3 sequence reads: CASSRRTLTYEQYF. The CDR3 nucleotides read TGTGCCAGCAGTCGCAGGACACTAACCTACGAGCAGTACTTC.

The CDR3 protein is CSVGESLHEQYF. The CDR3 DNA reads as TGCAGCGTTGGAGAATCTCTCCACGAGCAGTACTTC. J is TRBJ2-7 and V is TRBV29-1; D gene ambiguous. The length of the CDR3 is 12 residues. Trimming removed 4 bases from V and 5 bases from J, with 12 bases in between. CDR1 is SQVTM and CDR2 is ANQGSEA in the germline V gene.

The gene calls are TRBV19 and TRBJ1-5, with D hard to call. From germline, CDR1 is LNHDA and CDR2 SQIVND (reference sequence). This CDR3 has 14 amino acids. With 4 bases removed from V and 0 bases from J, the gap between germline ends came to 7 bases. This CDR3 reads CASSTGGSNQPQHF. The CDR3 DNA reads as TGTGCCAGTAGTACCGGAGGTAGCAATCAGCCCCAGCATTTT.

V and J are TRBV10-3 and TRBJ2-7; tentatively, D is TRBD2 (6 bases). Trimming left V 4 bases short and J 6 bases short, with 16 bases between. Germline loops: CDR1 ENHRY, CDR2 SYGVKD. The CDR3 extends over 14 amino acids. The CDR3, as DNA: TGTGCCATCAGTGGGGGGACCGGGAGTAGCGAGCAGTACTTC. Its protein product is CAISGGTGSSEQYF.

DNA for the CDR3: TGTGCCACCAGTGATCCAAAAAGCCCTAACAGGGCCTCTGGCGGAAACACCATATATTTT. It yields the protein CATSDPKSPNRASGGNTIYF. The rearrangement links TRBV24-1 to TRBJ1-3; tentative D call: TRBD1 (6 bases). V was trimmed by 3 bases and J by 4 bases, leaving 27 bases between them. CDR1 is KGHDR and CDR2 is SFDVKD in the germline V gene. CDR3 length: 20 amino acids.

V gene TRBV5-1 combines with J gene TRBJ2-1; D gene ambiguous. V shed 0 bases and J shed 6 bases, with 7 bases lying between them. Germline CDR1 is SGHRS and CDR2 is YFSETQ. This CDR3 is built from 13 residues. DNA of the CDR3: TGCGCCAGCAGCTTGGAACAACCCAATGAGCAGTTCTTC. This codes for CASSLEQPNEQFF.

CDR3 in DNA: TGTGCCAGCAGTGGAATAAAAACCAGGACAGGTGGGGCCGGGGAGCTGTTTTTT. The encoded protein is CASSGIKTRTGGAGELFF. The V gene is TRBV6-1, the J gene TRBJ2-2; 7 bases map to TRBD1. V gave up 4 bases and J gave up 6 bases; unmatched junction bases: 17. Per the germline V gene, CDR1 is MNHNS and CDR2 is SASEGT. This CDR3 is built from 18 residues.

The V and J genes are TRBV19 and TRBJ2-3; TRBD2 aligns across 8 bases. The CDR3 has 16 amino acids. Trimming removed 2 bases from V and 2 bases from J; junction bases left unmatched: 6. Germline lookup yields CDR1 LNHDA and CDR2 SQIVND (reference sequence). The CDR3 here is CASSITAGVSTDTQYF. The DNA for the CDR3 is TGTGCCAGTAGTATAACAGCGGGGGTCTCCACAGATACGCAGTATTTT. Together with reference TRBV19 and TRBJ2-3, the CDR3 gives the full variable domain: DGGITQSPKYLFRKEGQNVTLSCEQNLNHDAMYWYRQDPGQGLRLIYYSQIVNDFQKGDIAEGYSVSREKKESFPLTVTSAQKNPTAFYLCASSITAGVSTDTQYFGPGTRLTVL.

This clone was observed a single time. This chain links TRBV3-1 (or the pseudogene TRBV3-2) with TRBJ1-6; D ambiguous. CDR3 size: 16 residues. Deletions cut 3 bases from V and 9 bases from J, with 18 bases between. Looked up from germline, CDR1 is LGHDT and CDR2 is YNNKEL (reference sequence). The CDR3 DNA reads TGTGCCAGCAGCCAGCCCTCCAGGAACGTAATTTCACCCCTCCACTTT. Residues: CASSQPSRNVISPLHF.

The rearrangement links TRBV7-9 to TRBJ1-2, with 9 bases fitting TRBD1. The CDR3 is 14 amino acids. The germline V gene has CDR1 SEHNR and CDR2 FQNEAQ (reference sequence). V lost 3 bases to trimming and J lost 10 bases; unmatched junction nucleotides: 9. The CDR3 here is CASSLSVYRGLYTF. The CDR3 DNA sequence: TGTGCCAGCAGCTTGTCTGTCTACAGGGGGCTCTACACCTTC.

The V and J genes are TRBV4-1 and TRBJ2-3; unclear D gene. V was trimmed by 2 bases and J by 2 bases, leaving 8 bases between them. Germline CDR1 reads MGHRA; CDR2 reads YSYEKL. The CDR3 covers 14 residues. The CDR3 protein is CASSQQTDTDTQYF. The CDR3 region has the DNA TGCGCCAGCAGCCAACAGACTGACACAGATACGCAGTATTTT.

This clone was picked up one time. Other DNA sequences of this sample code for an identical CDR3. The gene calls are TRBV7-8 and TRBJ1-3; 8 bases agree with TRBD1. Trimming cost V 4 bases and J 4 bases; bases outside gene matches: 6. The CDR3 is 15 amino acids. In germline, CDR1 is SGHVS, CDR2 FQNEAQ. Here the CDR3 DNA reads TGTGCCAGCAGCTCCCCGACAGGGGCAGGAAACACCATATATTTT. This translates into CASSSPTGAGNTIYF.

V gene TRBV5-4 combines with J gene TRBJ1-2, with TRBD1 matching 9 bases. V lost 3 bases, J lost 4 bases, and 16 bases stayed unmatched. This CDR3 is 18 amino acids long. Germline CDR1 SGHNT, CDR2 YYREEE (reference sequence). In DNA, the CDR3 is TGTGCCAGCAGCTCCCCGGGACAGGGACAAAAACCGGGCTATGGCTACACCTTC. It translates to CASSSPGQGQKPGYGYTF.